This TCR beta chain stems from a study of beta chain features in type 1 diabetes. Study-wide points: The study found moderately but significantly shorter TCRB CDR3s in all four CD4+ subsets of Type 1 diabetes patients.

In regard to this clone: Antigen unknown. The sample carries other DNA sequences with the same CDR3.

The ends were cut back, 4 bases at V and 2 bases at J, with 12 bases in the middle. The CDR3 is 14 residues long. The germline V gene has CDR1 SGHRS and CDR2 YFSETQ. The authors reverse transcribed all of the isolated RNA, so sequencing captured expressed TCRB transcripts. Only in-frame clones appear in the TCRdb table, and some are missing; sequencing was by immunoSEQ multiplex PCR. This table holds about 650,000 clones, around 12% found once. The V call is TRBV5-1, the J call TRBJ1-2; no reliable D call. The TCR originated in a man in his thirties or forties with type 1 diabetes. Sequencing was performed on naive CD4+ T cells from blood. The CDR3 sequence is CASSPRTGNYGYTF. The CDR3 nucleotides read TGCGCCAGCAGCCCCCGGACGGGGAACTATGGCTACACCTTC.